The 18 T cell receptor beta chains below all came from one sample that was sequenced in a study of blood T cell repertoires in COVID-19. Repertoires were generated with immunoSEQ multiplex PCR, while TCRdb's copy carries only in-frame clones and drops some. The repertoire consists of hundreds of thousands of clones, with roughly 89% occurring once and the leading ten covering around 1.9%. The sample taken for sequencing was peripheral blood. The origin of the receptors is a woman in her 30s with COVID-19, enrolled during active disease.

The chain recombines TRBV7-8 with TRBJ1-4; a weak D match, TRBD1 (6 bases). Germline V lookup: CDR1 SGHVS, CDR2 FQNEAQ. The V end was cut by 6 bases, the J end by 10 bases, with 24 bases between. The CDR3 contains 16 residues. CDR3 nucleotide sequence: TGTGCCAGCAGTTATTCACCACAGGGCCTGACTGGAAAACTGTTTTTT. Translated: CASSYSPQGLTGKLFF.

This chain connects TRBV18 to TRBJ1-2; 7 bases map to TRBD1. CDR1 is KGHSH and CDR2 is LQKENI in the germline V gene. This CDR3 is 13 amino acids long. J was trimmed by 3 bases and V by 4 bases; bases with no gene match: 2. CDR3 protein: CASSRGQDYGYTF. The CDR3 nucleotides are TGTGCCAGCTCACGCGGACAGGACTATGGCTACACCTTC.

V is TRBV5-6 and J is TRBJ1-2; 12 bases line up with TRBD1. This CDR3 is built from 16 residues. Losses at the gene ends were 0 bases for V and 8 bases for J; bases not matched to a gene: 8. Germline CDR1 and CDR2: SGHDT and YYEEEE. The CDR3, as DNA: TGTGCCAGCAGCTTGGCCGGGACAGGGGGCACGGGAGGCTACACCTTC. Its protein is CASSLAGTGGTGGYTF.

The chain recombines TRBV3-1 (or the pseudogene TRBV3-2) with TRBJ2-2; no firm D call. The CDR3 is 13 amino acids. Germline V gene sequence: CDR1 LGHDT, CDR2 YNNKEL (reference sequence). V lost 1 base and J 5 bases, leaving 5 bases between the germline ends. DNA of the CDR3: TGTGCCAGCAGCCAAGGCCGGACCGGGGAGCTGTTTTTT. Its translation: CASSQGRTGELFF.

The chain combines TRBV15 with TRBJ1-1; D remains ambiguous. The germline CDR1 and CDR2 sequences are LNHNV and YYDKDF (reference sequence). Trimming removed 4 bases at V and 5 bases at J, with 11 bases between. There are 13 residues in the CDR3. In nucleotides, the CDR3 is TGTGCCACCAGCATGCATGCGGGGACTGAAGCTTTCTTT. Translated, it gives CATSMHAGTEAFF. The full variable domain, its missing parts supplied by reference TRBV15 and TRBJ1-1, is DAMVIQNPRYQVTQFGKPVTLSCSQTLNHNVMYWYQQKSSQAPKLLFHYYDKDFNNEADTPDNFQSRRPNTSFCFLDIRSPGLGDTAMYLCATSMHAGTEAFFGQGTRLTVV.

The sample holds a few counts of this clone. This chain connects TRBV7-6 to TRBJ2-7; D might be TRBD2 (6 bases). In germline, CDR1 is SGHVS, CDR2 FNYEAQ. The CDR3 contains 11 residues. V dropped 7 bases and J dropped 4 bases, with 8 bases sitting between them. The CDR3 here is CASTSGYEQYV. As DNA, the CDR3 is TGTGCCAGCACAAGCGGGTACGAGCAGTACGTC.

This chain connects TRBV5-1 to TRBJ1-2; 9 nucleotides line up with TRBD1. CDR1 is SGHRS, CDR2 YFSETQ, per germline. V lost 1 base and J lost 2; bases outside the gene matches: 0. This CDR3 is built from 14 residues. CDR3 DNA: TGCGCCAGCAGCTTGACAGGGGGCAACTATGGCTACACCTTC. It is translated as CASSLTGGNYGYTF.

This rearrangement joins TRBV2 to TRBJ2-3; no firm D call. The CDR3 runs to 14 residues. Germline V gives CDR1 SNHLY, CDR2 FYNNEI. The V and J ends lost 6 bases and 3 bases respectively, with 13 bases between them. CDR3 region: CASRKLVRTDTQYF. CDR3 in DNA: TGTGCCAGCAGGAAGCTAGTTCGGACAGATACGCAGTATTTT.

This chain connects TRBV5-4 to TRBJ1-2, with D possibly being TRBD1 (6 bases). V shed 3 bases and J shed 0 bases, with 15 bases lying between them. CDR3 size: 16 residues. Germline V gene sequence: CDR1 SGHNT, CDR2 YYREEE (reference sequence). CDR3 loop: CASSSKTGVTNYGYTF. DNA for the CDR3: TGTGCCAGCAGCTCAAAGACAGGAGTAACTAACTATGGCTACACCTTC.

V usage is TRBV18 and J usage is TRBJ2-1; 7 nucleotides line up with TRBD1. The CDR3 is made up of 13 amino acids. The germline CDR1 and CDR2 sequences are KGHSH and LQKENI. The V gene end was trimmed by 2 bases and the J gene end by 7 bases; junction bases not matched to a gene: 2. The CDR3 coding sequence is TGTGCCAGCTCACCATCGACAGGGAATGAGCAGTTCTTC. This codes for CASSPSTGNEQFF.

The chain joins TRBV2 to TRBJ1-5; TRBD1 might be the D (5 bases). Looked up from germline, CDR1 is SNHLY and CDR2 is FYNNEI. The CDR3 loop spans 14 amino acids. Trimming stripped 4 bases from V and 6 bases from J, with 13 bases between. CDR3 residues: CASSATGGVQPQHF. The CDR3 DNA reads as TGTGCCAGCAGTGCGACCGGGGGGGTTCAGCCCCAGCATTTT.

The chain carries TRBV28 and TRBJ2-1, with D hard to call. The CDR3 runs 13 residues. Germline lookup yields CDR1 MDHEN and CDR2 SYDVKM. V gave up 2 bases and J gave up 7 bases, with 9 bases separating them. The CDR3 spells CASSLGGINEQFF. For the CDR3, the DNA is TGTGCCAGCAGTTTAGGCGGAATAAATGAGCAGTTCTTC.

The V call is TRBV10-2, the J call TRBJ1-6; 11 positions match TRBD1. V gave up 5 bases and J gave up 6 bases; unmatched junction bases: 9. The CDR3 spans 17 residues. Germline V gene sequence: CDR1 WSHSY, CDR2 SAAADI. CDR3 residues: CASSQRGQGGGNSPLHF. The CDR3 nucleotides are TGCGCCAGCAGTCAAAGGGGACAGGGGGGTGGTAATTCACCCCTCCACTTT.

This chain uses TRBV29-1 with TRBJ2-7, with TRBD1 identical over 8 bases. Losses at the gene ends were 3 bases for V and 2 bases for J; bases not matched to a gene: 9. Germline V lookup: CDR1 SQVTM, CDR2 ANQGSEA. The length of the CDR3 is 15 residues. The CDR3 DNA is TGCAGCGTTGAGGGGGACAGGCTATGCGCCTACGAGCAGTACGTC. Translation gives CSVEGDRLCAYEQYV.

The gene calls are TRBV9 and TRBJ2-5; D is undetermined. The germline V gene encodes CDR1 SGDLS and CDR2 YYNGEE. The CDR3 spans 15 residues. The germline V and J ends were trimmed by 0 bases and 0 bases, with 9 bases remaining between them. The CDR3 spells CASSVGAQYQETQYF. For the CDR3, the DNA is TGTGCCAGCAGCGTAGGGGCTCAGTACCAAGAGACCCAGTACTTC.

J is TRBJ1-6 and V is TRBV3-1 (or the pseudogene TRBV3-2); perhaps TRBD1 as D (5 bases). The ends were cut back, 4 bases at V and 7 bases at J, with 14 bases in the middle. From germline, CDR1 is LGHDT and CDR2 YNNKEL (reference sequence). The CDR3 extends over 15 amino acids. CDR3 amino acids: CASSPAGVGNSPLHF. The CDR3 nucleotides read TGTGCCAGCAGCCCCGCGGGGGTTGGAAATTCACCCCTCCACTTT.

The V and J genes are TRBV6-2 or TRBV6-3 and TRBJ1-1; a weak D match, TRBD1 (5 bases). With 5 bases removed from V and 4 bases from J, the gap between germline ends came to 11 bases. The CDR3 sequence is 13 residues long. The germline gives CDR1 MNHEY, CDR2 SVGEGT. The CDR3 nucleotides read TGTGCCAGCAGTGGGGGGGACTTCACTGAAGCTTTCTTT. Amino acids: CASSGGDFTEAFF.

This chain links TRBV19 with TRBJ2-1, with 13 nucleotides matching TRBD2. Germline V gene lookup returns CDR1 LNHDA and CDR2 SQIVND (reference sequence). The CDR3 consists of 17 residues. Unmatched junction bases numbered 7, after V lost 5 bases and J lost 3 bases. This CDR3 reads CASSQWTSGGIYNEQFF. Written as DNA, the CDR3 is TGTGCCAGTAGTCAATGGACTAGCGGGGGTATCTACAATGAGCAGTTCTTC.